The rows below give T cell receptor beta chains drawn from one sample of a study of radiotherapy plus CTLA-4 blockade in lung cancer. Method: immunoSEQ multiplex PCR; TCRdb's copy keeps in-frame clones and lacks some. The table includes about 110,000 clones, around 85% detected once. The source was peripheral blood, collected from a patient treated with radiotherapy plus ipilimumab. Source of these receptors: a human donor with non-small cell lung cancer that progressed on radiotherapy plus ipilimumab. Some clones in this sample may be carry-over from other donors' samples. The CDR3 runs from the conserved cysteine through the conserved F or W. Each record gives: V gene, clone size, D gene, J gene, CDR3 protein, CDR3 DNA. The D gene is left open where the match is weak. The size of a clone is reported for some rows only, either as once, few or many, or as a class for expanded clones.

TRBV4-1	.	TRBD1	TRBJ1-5	CASSQQVQGYHQPQHF	TGCGCCAGCAGCCAACAGGTACAGGGGTACCATCAGCCCCAGCATTTT
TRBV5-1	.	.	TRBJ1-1	CASSLVQDPLRLPFF	TGCGCCAGCAGCTTGGTCCAGGACCCCCTGCGTCTTCCTTTCTTT
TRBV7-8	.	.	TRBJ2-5	CASSLAWGQETQYF	TGTGCCAGCAGCTTAGCGTGGGGGCAAGAGACCCAGTACTTC
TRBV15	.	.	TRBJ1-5	CATPCAGKVGQPQHF	TGTGCCACCCCTTGTGCGGGGAAAGTCGGTCAGCCCCAGCATTTT
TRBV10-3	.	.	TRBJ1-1	CAIGEMGTEAFF	TGTGCCATCGGCGAAATGGGCACTGAAGCTTTCTTT
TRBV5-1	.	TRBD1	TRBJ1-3	CASSSDVGTGLSGNTIYF	TGCGCCAGCAGCTCCGATGTAGGGACAGGGTTGTCTGGAAACACCATATATTTT
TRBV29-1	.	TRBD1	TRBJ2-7	CSVISDRRGYEQYF	TGCAGCGTAATCTCGGACAGGCGAGGCTACGAGCAGTACTTC
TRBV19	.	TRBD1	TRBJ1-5	CASSDRGRQPQHF	TGTGCCAGTAGCGATAGGGGGCGTCAGCCCCAGCATTTT
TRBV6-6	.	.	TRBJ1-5	CASSFLGQISNQPQHF	TGTGCCAGCAGTTTCCTGGGACAAATTAGCAATCAGCCCCAGCATTTT
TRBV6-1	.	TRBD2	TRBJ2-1	CASSAWAGGGPEQFF	TGTGCCAGCAGTGCTTGGGCGGGGGGGGGCCCTGAGCAGTTCTTC
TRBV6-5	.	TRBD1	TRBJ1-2	CASTYGGTGNYGYTF	TGTGCCAGCACCTACGGGGGGACAGGGAACTATGGCTACACCTTC
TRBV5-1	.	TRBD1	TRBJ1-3	CASSLQQGALGNTIYF	TGCGCCAGCAGCTTACAACAGGGGGCTCTCGGAAACACCATATATTTT
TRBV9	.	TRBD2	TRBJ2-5	CASSLSSGYQETQYF	TGTGCCAGCAGCTTGTCTAGCGGGTACCAAGAGACCCAGTACTTC
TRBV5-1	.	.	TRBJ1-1	CASSLWIPDTEAFF	TGCGCCAGCAGCTTGTGGATCCCGGACACTGAAGCTTTCTTT
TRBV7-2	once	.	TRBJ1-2	CASSLAPGYGYTF	TGTGCCAGCAGCTTAGCCCCGGGGTATGGCTACACCTTC
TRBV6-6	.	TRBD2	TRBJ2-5	CASSPALGGEVPQYF	TGTGCCAGCAGTCCGGCCTTGGGGGGGGAGGTACCCCAGTACTTC
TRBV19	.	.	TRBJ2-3	CASSPDRLAYPDTQYF	TGTGCCAGTAGCCCTGATAGGCTAGCTTACCCAGATACGCAGTATTTT
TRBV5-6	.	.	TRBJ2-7	CASSLGTTAYEQYF	TGTGCCAGCAGCTTGGGAACGACAGCCTACGAGCAGTACTTC